This T cell receptor (beta chain) was recorded in a study of identical twins. CDR3 length: 15 residues. Trimming removed 5 bases from V and 1 base from J, with 16 bases in between. Germline CDR1 reads SGHRS; CDR2 reads YFSETQ. Many counts were recorded for this clonotype. TCRdb analysed the 5' RACE reads with MiXCR anew, one entry per CDR3 protein. Altogether 450,000 or so distinct CDR3 sequences are present, 15% to 20% being singletons, with the ten largest covering roughly an eighth. V and J are TRBV5-1 and TRBJ2-7; possible D gene TRBD1, 6 bases. The source is a man aged 50-59 years in good health. The sequencing sample was made of naive T cells sorted from blood. CDR3 nucleotide sequence: TGCGCCAGCAGAGATCCACAGGGATCGTCCTACGAGCAGTACTTC. Amino acids: CASRDPQGSSYEQYF.